This T cell receptor beta chain was sequenced during a study of cytomegalovirus exposure and HLA in healthy donors. With 60 Vbeta and 13 Jbeta primers, the PCR was carried out. Clones were read by immunoSEQ multiplex PCR, and TCRdb kept only the in-frame ones, dropping some. The listing records roughly 120,000 clones. Study-level points and caveats: Per published accounts, TCR beta sequences correctly predicted the HLA-A and HLA-B alleles of most subjects.

CDR3 length: 15 residues. Looked up from germline, CDR1 is SNHLY and CDR2 is FYNNEI. V lost 10 bases, J lost 1 base, and 19 bases lay in between. About this clone itself: As yet, its antigen is unknown.

This rearrangement joins TRBV2 to TRBJ1-1, with a weak D call TRBD1 (6 bases). The TCR comes from a man between 25 and 39 years old in good health and CMV-seronegative. The sample taken for sequencing was PBMCs. The CDR3 DNA sequence: TGTGCCATTAGGGGGGGTAGGACCGAGAACACTGAAGCTTTCTTT. This codes for CAIRGGRTENTEAFF.